There are a few counts of the clone carrying this T cell receptor beta chain. CDR3 and TCR beta VDJ profiling relied on genomic DNA as the template. One entry per CDR3 protein results from TCRdb running MiXCR on the reads. The table shows about 290,000 distinct CDR3 sequences, with about three fifths occurring only once. This sample stems from a study of CD8+CD57+ T cells in acquired aplastic anemia. The authors sequenced patients whose flow cytometry had shown CD8+CD57+ cell expansion. The cohort consisted entirely of patients having severe acquired aplastic anemia. Blood came from patients not yet given any therapy. The CDR3 is 15 amino acids. Losses at the gene ends were 5 bases for V and 6 bases for J; bases not matched to a gene: 9. Germline V gene data show CDR1 as DFQATT and CDR2 as SNEGSKA (reference sequence).

The chain has TRBV20-1 and TRBJ2-1, with TRBD2 matching over 11 bases. Sample: sorted CD4+, CD8+, or CD8+CD57+ T cells (not recorded which) from PBMCs. The receptor was isolated from a human donor with aplastic anemia. The CDR3 loop is CSAELAGGDPNEQFF. CDR3 bases: TGCAGTGCTGAGCTAGCGGGGGGAGATCCCAATGAGCAGTTCTTC.